These 25 T cell receptor beta chains were sequenced from one sample in a study of beta chain features in type 1 diabetes. Every bit of the isolated RNA underwent reverse transcription, so sequencing read expressed TCRB transcripts. Sequenced by immunoSEQ multiplex PCR; TCRdb stores in-frame clones only, minus some. The sample includes 350,000 to 450,000 clones, 11% to 15% seen only once; the top ten take approximately 0.035%. Input material: naive CD4+ T cells from blood. These receptors all stem from a man aged 30 to 39 in good health.

This clone has just a few counts. The chain combines TRBV27 with TRBJ2-7; either TRBD1 or TRBD2 may fit D (5 bases each). Trimming left V 3 bases short and J 2 bases short, with 14 bases between. CDR1 is MNHEY, CDR2 SMNVEV, per germline (reference sequence). This CDR3 region has 15 residues. CDR3 sequence reads: CASSFGASAPYEQYF. DNA for the CDR3: TGTGCCAGCAGTTTCGGGGCCTCTGCCCCCTACGAGCAGTACTTC.

This clone occurred a few times. The V call is TRBV7-2, the J call TRBJ1-4; TRBD1 matches at 9 bases. V lost 4 bases to trimming and J lost 8 bases; unmatched junction nucleotides: 11. Looked up from germline, CDR1 is SGHTA and CDR2 is FQGNSA. The CDR3 spans 16 residues. The CDR3 is CASSSTLQGAGEKLFF. CDR3 DNA sequence: TGTGCCAGCAGCTCAACCTTACAGGGGGCCGGAGAAAAACTGTTTTTT.

This clone was detected only a few times. This rearrangement joins TRBV9 to TRBJ2-5; 8 nucleotides align to TRBD1. Looked up from germline, CDR1 is SGDLS and CDR2 is YYNGEE. The trim removed 4 bases at V and 5 bases at J, leaving 10 bases unmatched. The CDR3 consists of 15 residues. CDR3 coding DNA: TGTGCCAGCAGCCCACACCCCAGGGGGCGGGAGACCCAGTACTTC. Translation: CASSPHPRGRETQYF.

The chain combines TRBV20-1 with TRBJ1-2, with TRBD1 matching over 7 bases. After removal of 5 bases from V and 7 bases from J, the junction contained 4 bases not matched to a gene. Germline CDR1 reads DFQATT; CDR2 reads SNEGSKA (reference sequence). This CDR3 is built from 11 residues. CDR3 bases: TGCAGTGCTCGACAGGGCGGTGGCTACACCTTC. Translation: CSARQGGGYTF.

The chain joins TRBV4-3 to TRBJ1-2, with D tentatively TRBD1 (5 bases). Looked up from germline, CDR1 is LGHNA and CDR2 is YSLEER. V lost 3 bases and J lost 7, with 15 bases in between. The CDR3 totals 14 residues. The CDR3 protein is CASSQTTGSAGYTF. CDR3 coding DNA: TGCGCCAGCAGCCAGACTACAGGCTCGGCTGGCTACACCTTC.

Points on this clone: Distinct nucleotide sequences in the sample also encode this CDR3. V and J are TRBV4-3 and TRBJ1-6, with 7 bases lining up with TRBD1. The CDR3 covers 15 residues. Germline V gene data show CDR1 as LGHNA and CDR2 as YSLEER. Trimming removed 1 base from V and 8 bases from J; junction bases left unmatched: 5. DNA for the CDR3: TGCGCCAGCAGCCAAGTAGGAGGGGGCGATTCACCCCTCCACTTT. Encoded protein: CASSQVGGGDSPLHF.

This clone showed up just a few times. Sequence at one end of the junction differs from germline and may be a read error. The rearrangement links TRBV4-3 to TRBJ1-1; no definite D call. CDR1 and CDR2 (germline): LGHNA, YSLEER. The CDR3 length is 13 residues. The CDR3 loop reads CASSHGRNNEAFF. The CDR3 nucleotides are TGCGCCAGCAGCCACGGCAGGAACAATGAAGCTTTCTTT.

V usage is TRBV7-9 and J usage is TRBJ1-1, with D tentatively TRBD1 (5 bases). Trimming took 1 base from V and 4 from J, leaving 10 bases between them. CDR1 is SEHNR and CDR2 is FQNEAQ in the germline V gene (reference sequence). The CDR3 totals 14 residues. CDR3 loop: CASSLVGASTEAFF. CDR3 in DNA: TGTGCCAGCAGCTTAGTAGGGGCTAGCACTGAAGCTTTCTTT.

This clone has a handful of counts. This chain connects TRBV5-1 to TRBJ2-6; D could derive from TRBD1 or TRBD2 (5 bases each). The CDR3 runs 17 residues. CDR1 and CDR2 from the germline V gene are SGHRS and YFSETQ. V shed 4 bases and J shed 4 bases, with 18 bases lying between them. CDR3 protein: CASSGVWQGPGANVLTF. The CDR3 region has the DNA TGCGCCAGCAGCGGTGTGTGGCAGGGACCCGGGGCCAACGTCCTGACTTTC.

This clone turned up a few times. In nucleotides, the CDR3 is TGTGCCAGCAGCTCAGGACAGGGGGCAAGAAATGGCTACACCTTC. Protein product: CASSSGQGARNGYTF. The chain is built from TRBV7-2 and TRBJ1-2; 11 bases are shared with TRBD1. CDR3 length: 15 residues. Germline lookup yields CDR1 SGHTA and CDR2 FQGNSA. The junction had 7 bases not matched to a gene; V was cut back by 4 bases and J by 6 bases.

This clone was detected only a few times. The V call is TRBV5-1, the J call TRBJ2-3; 8 bases map to TRBD2. The V gene end was trimmed by 5 bases and the J gene end by 3 bases; junction bases not matched to a gene: 8. Germline CDR1 is SGHRS and CDR2 is YFSETQ. This CDR3 contains 15 residues. This chain's CDR3 is CASRRSGSTTDTQYF. DNA for the CDR3: TGCGCCAGCAGGAGAAGCGGGAGTACAACAGATACGCAGTATTTT.

This chain connects TRBV19 to TRBJ2-3; TRBD2 aligns across 8 bases. In germline, CDR1 is LNHDA, CDR2 SQIVND (reference sequence). Germline trimming cut 6 bases from V and 2 bases from J; bases unmatched to any gene: 7. There are 15 residues in the CDR3. In DNA, the CDR3 is TGTGCCAGTAGAGATAGCGGGGCCTTCACAGATACGCAGTATTTT. Protein: CASRDSGAFTDTQYF.

This clone was recorded a few times. The genes are TRBV4-1 and TRBJ2-7, with 7 bases aligning to TRBD1. The CDR3 runs 15 residues. Germline V gene data show CDR1 as MGHRA and CDR2 as YSYEKL. Trimming removed 3 bases from V and 5 bases from J; junction bases left unmatched: 10. Here the CDR3 reads CASSQPGTARDEQYF. CDR3 bases: TGCGCCAGCAGCCAGCCAGGGACAGCCCGCGACGAGCAGTACTTC.

V usage is TRBV5-6 and J usage is TRBJ1-1, with a possible D match to TRBD1 (5 bases). The germline V gene encodes CDR1 SGHDT and CDR2 YYEEEE. V was clipped by 4 bases and J by 4 bases, with 14 bases between them. This CDR3 is 14 amino acids long. CDR3 nucleotide sequence: TGTGCCAGCAGCCCGAGGCGGGGCTCCACTGAAGCTTTCTTT. This gives the protein CASSPRRGSTEAFF.

This clone was counted a single time. The rearrangement links TRBV20-1 to TRBJ2-4; D ambiguous. V lost 2 bases to trimming and J lost 6 bases, with 5 bases between them. Germline values: CDR1 DFQATT, CDR2 SNEGSKA (reference sequence). There are 11 residues in the CDR3. The CDR3 protein is CSARRANIQYF. Written as DNA, the CDR3 is TGCAGTGCTAGAAGGGCAAACATTCAGTACTTC.

This clone has more than one count but fewer than ten. The chain combines TRBV10-3 with TRBJ2-3; 7 bases map to TRBD1. CDR1 is ENHRY, CDR2 SYGVKD, per germline. The CDR3 covers 14 residues. Trimming took 8 bases from V and 4 from J; bases not matched to a gene: 9. The CDR3 reads CAISGQIKSDTQYF. The CDR3 DNA is TGTGCCATCTCGGGACAGATAAAATCAGATACGCAGTATTTT.

This clone was recorded only once. The rearrangement joins TRBV4-2 to TRBJ1-2; TRBD1 agrees at 8 bases. This CDR3 is built from 13 residues. V shed 0 bases and J 12 bases; nucleotides not matched to a gene: 6. Germline V gene lookup returns CDR1 LGHNA and CDR2 YNFKEQ. The CDR3 region is CASSQDIQGANTF. As DNA, the CDR3 is TGTGCCAGCAGCCAAGATATCCAGGGGGCGAACACCTTC.

In this sample, this clone turned up a few times. The chain couples TRBV27 to TRBJ2-7; 9 bases match TRBD1. V was clipped by 2 bases and J by 3 bases; unmatched bases: 5. The CDR3 is 15 residues long. Germline V gene lookup returns CDR1 MNHEY and CDR2 SMNVEV (reference sequence). The CDR3 sequence: CASSLGGGQGYEQYF. The CDR3 DNA is TGTGCCAGCAGTTTAGGGGGGGGACAGGGCTACGAGCAGTACTTC.

This clone was observed a handful of times. This sequence joins TRBV2 and TRBJ1-2; 8 nucleotides align to TRBD1. Losses at the gene ends were 5 bases for V and 6 bases for J; bases not matched to a gene: 5. Germline CDR1 SNHLY, CDR2 FYNNEI. The CDR3 has 13 residues. CDR3 sequence (DNA): TGTGCCAGCAGTTTGGGACAGGATAATGGCTACACCTTC. This translates into CASSLGQDNGYTF.

The chain combines TRBV19 with TRBJ2-1; D assignment may be TRBD1 or TRBD2 (5 bases each). Per the germline V gene, CDR1 is LNHDA and CDR2 is SQIVND (reference sequence). V shed 5 bases and J shed 3 bases, with 5 bases lying between them. The CDR3 totals 12 residues. CDR3 sequence: CASSGGYNEQFF. The CDR3 nucleotides read TGTGCCAGTAGTGGGGGCTACAATGAGCAGTTCTTC.

The chain uses TRBV19 and TRBJ2-1; unclear D gene. Germline V gene sequence: CDR1 LNHDA, CDR2 SQIVND (reference sequence). Between the trimmed V and J ends, which lost 1 base and 0 bases, there was a span of 13 bases. CDR3 length: 17 amino acids. CDR3 residues: CASSIVATQSSYNEQFF. As DNA, the CDR3 is TGTGCCAGTAGTATAGTCGCGACCCAAAGCTCCTACAATGAGCAGTTCTTC.

The chain employs TRBV9 and TRBJ2-3; unclear D gene. Germline CDR1 and CDR2: SGDLS and YYNGEE. Trimming took off 5 bases at V and 0 bases at J, with 13 bases between the two ends. The CDR3 consists of 15 residues. The CDR3, as DNA: TGTGCCAGCAGTCGAGATGGGCCTAGCACAGATACGCAGTATTTT. Amino acid sequence: CASSRDGPSTDTQYF.

The V and J genes are TRBV7-9 and TRBJ1-5; 10 nucleotides line up with TRBD1. This CDR3 region has 14 residues. Germline-derived CDR1 and CDR2 are SEHNR and FQNEAQ (reference sequence). J gave up 7 bases and V 6 bases, and 6 bases lay outside the gene matches. The CDR3 nucleotides are TGTGCCAGCAGTCCCCGGGACAGGGGCCAGCCCCAGCATTTT. Its translation: CASSPRDRGQPQHF.

The chain links TRBV5-1 to TRBJ1-1; no firm D call. The CDR3 is 14 residues long. From germline, CDR1 is SGHRS and CDR2 YFSETQ. V was clipped by 4 bases and J by 0 bases, with 10 bases between them. The CDR3, as DNA: TGCGCCAGCAGCCTGTCGACCCTGAACACTGAAGCTTTCTTT. The encoded protein is CASSLSTLNTEAFF.

The chain has TRBV11-3 and TRBJ2-3; D is unresolved. The CDR3 runs to 13 residues. Per germline, CDR1 SGHNT and CDR2 YENEEA. V dropped 5 bases and J dropped 3 bases, with 9 bases sitting between them. The CDR3 region is CASSPTGTDTQYF. CDR3 coding DNA: TGTGCCAGCAGCCCAACCGGAACAGATACGCAGTATTTT.